A selection of T cell receptor beta chains follows, all from one sample in a study of graft-versus-host responses after intestinal transplantation. TCRdb keeps only in-frame clones here, not all; method: immunoSEQ multiplex PCR. This sample has 95,000 to 110,000 clones; 87% occur once, and the top ten carry about 0.73%. Their antigens are not known. Sequencing was performed on unstimulated CD4+ T cells sorted from spleen or lymph node cells, taken before transplant. The receptors were sampled from a human donor who was the organ donor for an intestinal transplant. CDR3s include the opening cysteine and the closing phenylalanine or tryptophan. Each record gives: D gene, V gene, clone size, J gene, CDR3 DNA, CDR3 protein. A D gene is named only where the DNA matches it firmly. Not every row has a clone size; where given, it reads once, few, many or a size class.

NA	TRBV10-3	NA	TRBJ2-1	TGTGCCATCAGTGAGTCGTTTAGGAATGAGCAGTTCTTC	CAISESFRNEQFF
TRBD1	TRBV19	NA	TRBJ1-5	TGTGCCAGTAGTATTCAGGGACAGGGAGGCGGTAGCAATCAGCCCCAGCATTTT	CASSIQGQGGGSNQPQHF
NA	TRBV18	NA	TRBJ1-4	TGTGCCAGCTCACCACAGGGAACTAATGAAAAACTGTTTTTT	CASSPQGTNEKLFF
TRBD2	TRBV4-1	few	TRBJ2-2	TGCGCCAGCAGCCCAGGGACTAGCGGGGGGGTCACCGGGGAGCTGTTTTTT	CASSPGTSGGVTGELFF
TRBD2	TRBV7-6	NA	TRBJ2-5	TGTGCCAGCAGCATACTAACAAGGACTAGTTTTGAGACCCAGTACTTC	CASSILTRTSFETQYF
NA	TRBV28	NA	TRBJ1-2	TGTGCCAGCAGTCCGCCGGACAGCCCTTTATATGGCTACACCTTC	CASSPPDSPLYGYTF
NA	TRBV9	NA	TRBJ1-4	TGTGCCAGCAGCATCACAGGAAGAGGTAATGAAAAACTGTTTTTT	CASSITGRGNEKLFF
NA	TRBV19	NA	TRBJ1-3	TGTGCCAGTTACGGACGAACAATTTCCTCTGGAAACACCATATATTTT	CASYGRTISSGNTIYF
TRBD1	TRBV6-1	NA	TRBJ1-1	TGTGCCAGCACGAACAGGGGGCAGGGGAACACTGAAGCTTTCTTT	CASTNRGQGNTEAFF
NA	TRBV15	once	TRBJ2-5	TGTGCCACCAGCGGAACCCTACCGGGCCAAGAGACCCAGTACTTC	CATSGTLPGQETQYF
NA	TRBV11-3	NA	TRBJ2-5	TGTGCCAGCAGCTTAGGAGGGGTGGGGGCCCAAGAGACCCAGTACTTC	CASSLGGVGAQETQYF
NA	TRBV7-3	NA	TRBJ1-1	TGTGCCAGCAGCGCGTCAGTGAACACTGAAGCTTTCTTT	CASSASVNTEAFF
TRBD2	TRBV7-9	NA	TRBJ2-3	TGTGCCAGCAGCAGCGGGGGAAGCACAGATACGCAGTATTTT	CASSSGGSTDTQYF
NA	TRBV18	NA	TRBJ2-6	TGTGCCAGCTCCCCCGGCTCAGGTGGGGCCAACGTCCTGACTTTC	CASSPGSGGANVLTF
NA	TRBV5-1	NA	TRBJ2-1	TGCGCCAGCAGCTTACAGGGCAATGAGCAGTTCTTC	CASSLQGNEQFF
NA	TRBV7-2	NA	TRBJ2-6	TGTGCCAGCAGCTCCTATGACCCGGCTGGGGCCAACGTCCTGACTTTC	CASSSYDPAGANVLTF
NA	TRBV6-5	NA	TRBJ1-1	TGTGCCAGCAGCGGGGGGGTATTTACTGAAGCTTTCTTT	CASSGGVFTEAFF
TRBD1	TRBV9	NA	TRBJ2-5	TGTGCCAGCAGCCCTGATGTAGGGACAGGGGGGGGGACCCAGTACTTC	CASSPDVGTGGGTQYF
NA	TRBV18	NA	TRBJ1-2	TGTGCCAGCTCACCACCTCAACAGTCTCTCTATGGCTACACCTTC	CASSPPQQSLYGYTF
TRBD2	TRBV10-1	NA	TRBJ2-1	TGCGCCAGCAGTGAACGTAGCGGGGGGGCCCGAAATGAGCAGTTCTTC	CASSERSGGARNEQFF
NA	TRBV30	once	TRBJ1-5	TGTGCCTGGAGTGTACAGAACAATCAGCCCCAGCATTTT	CAWSVQNNQPQHF
NA	TRBV19	NA	TRBJ2-4	TGTGCCTCAAAAGCCTGGGGGGAGGACCACAAAAACATTCAGTACTTC	CASKAWGEDHKNIQYF
TRBD2	TRBV11-2	NA	TRBJ2-7	TGTGCCAGCAGCTCGGGACTAGCATCACGGGGCGAGCAGTACTTC	CASSSGLASRGEQYF
NA	TRBV5-6	NA	TRBJ2-5	TGTGCCAGCAGCTTGGGCCGAGGAGGAGTTGGAGAGACCCAGTACTTC	CASSLGRGGVGETQYF
NA	TRBV7-9	NA	TRBJ2-1	TGTGCCAGCAGCCCCCTAGCACTTAGCTCCTACAATGAGCAGTTCTTC	CASSPLALSSYNEQFF
NA	TRBV9	NA	TRBJ1-1	TGTGCCAGCAGCGTAAGGGAGGGCACTGAAGCTTTCTTT	CASSVREGTEAFF
NA	TRBV14	few	TRBJ1-6	TGTGCCAGCAGCCAAACGACAGGCCGGAATTCACCCCTCCACTTT	CASSQTTGRNSPLHF
NA	TRBV5-6	NA	TRBJ1-3	TGTGCCAGCAGCCTCCGGGGACCGGCTGGAAACACCATATATTTT	CASSLRGPAGNTIYF
NA	TRBV19	NA	TRBJ1-3	TGTGCCAGTATGGGAGGGGCCGGGAGAGGAAACACCATATATTTT	CASMGGAGRGNTIYF
NA	TRBV2	NA	TRBJ1-1	TGTGCCAGCAGCCTCGGACAGAACACTGAAGCTTTCTTT	CASSLGQNTEAFF
NA	TRBV21-1	NA	TRBJ1-2	TGTGCCAGCAGCGGGGCGACAGGCCTAAACTATGGCTACACCTTC	CASSGATGLNYGYTF
NA	TRBV6-1	once	TRBJ2-7	TGTGCCAGCCGCAGGGACACCGGCGAGCAGTACTTC	CASRRDTGEQYF
NA	TRBV18	NA	TRBJ2-7	TGTGCCAGCTCACCTCCTGGGGGGGGCCGGAGCTCCTACGAGCAGTACTTC	CASSPPGGGRSSYEQYF
NA	TRBV5-1	NA	TRBJ1-2	TGCGCCAGCAGCCCGAGGGACCCCCCCGGCTACACCTTC	CASSPRDPPGYTF
NA	TRBV5-1	NA	TRBJ2-3	TGCGCCAGCAGCCCAACGGGGGTCACAGATACGCAGTATTTT	CASSPTGVTDTQYF
NA	TRBV6-1	NA	TRBJ1-1	TGTGCCAGCAGTGAAAAATTCGGTCAGGAGAACACTGAAGCTTTCTTT	CASSEKFGQENTEAFF
NA	TRBV5-4	NA	TRBJ2-4	TGTGCCTTCCGTGAGGCCATTCTAGCCAAAAACATTCAGTACTTC	CAFREAILAKNIQYF
NA	TRBV19	NA	TRBJ1-2	TGTGCCAGTAGCCGACAGGCTACCAACTATGGCTACACCTTC	CASSRQATNYGYTF
NA	TRBV5-1	NA	TRBJ2-3	TGCGCCAGCAGCTTGGCGGGCACAGATACGCAGTATTTT	CASSLAGTDTQYF
NA	TRBV11-1	NA	TRBJ1-1	TGTGCCAGCAGCCCGGGACGGCAGGGGACTGAAGCTTTCTTT	CASSPGRQGTEAFF
TRBD1	TRBV28	NA	TRBJ2-7	TGTGCCAGCAACGGACAGGGGGAGGGCTACGAGCAGTACTTC	CASNGQGEGYEQYF
TRBD1	TRBV6-6	once	TRBJ2-1	TGTGCCAGCAGTAAGACAGGGTTAAGTGAGCAGTTCTTC	CASSKTGLSEQFF
TRBD1	TRBV5-5	once	TRBJ2-7	TGTGCCAGCAGCTTGGCCGGGAACAGGGGGCCGTCCGAGCAGTACTTC	CASSLAGNRGPSEQYF
NA	TRBV4-1	NA	TRBJ2-3	TGCGCCAGCAGCCAAGATTGGCAAGATACGCAGTATTTT	CASSQDWQDTQYF
NA	TRBV2	NA	TRBJ1-2	TGTGCCAGCAGTGAGACAAGGGTGAGGACGGCTAACTATGGCTACACCTTC	CASSETRVRTANYGYTF
NA	TRBV10-2	few	TRBJ1-3	TGCGCCAGCAGTGAGTCAAGGGTAGGAAACACCATATATTTT	CASSESRVGNTIYF
NA	TRBV11-2	NA	TRBJ1-2	TGTGCCAGCAGCTCAGGAGCTGCCGGAGCTTCTTATGGCTACACCTTC	CASSSGAAGASYGYTF
NA	TRBV5-1	NA	TRBJ2-6	TGCGCCAGTGCGATTCGGACAGCCCCTGGGGCCAACGTCCTGACTTTC	CASAIRTAPGANVLTF
NA	TRBV18	NA	TRBJ2-6	TGTGCCAGCTCACCACCCCTGCCTGGGGCCAACGTCCTGACTTTC	CASSPPLPGANVLTF
NA	TRBV29-1	NA	TRBJ2-7	TGCAGCGTTGTTTTGGCGGCAGGGAGCTCCTACGAGCAGTACTTC	CSVVLAAGSSYEQYF
NA	TRBV10-1	few	TRBJ1-2	TGCGCCAGCAGTGGGGATCCCGCGTGGGGCTACACCTTC	CASSGDPAWGYTF
NA	TRBV13	NA	TRBJ1-6	TGTGCCAGCAGCCCCCTGACCTCCTACAGGTCGTATAATTCACCCCTCCACTTT	CASSPLTSYRSYNSPLHF
NA	TRBV5-6	NA	TRBJ2-7	TGTGCCAGCAGCCAGCTGGGACTTTACGAGCAGTACTTC	CASSQLGLYEQYF
NA	TRBV18	NA	TRBJ1-3	TGTGCCAGCTCACCACCGCCAGCTGGAAACACCATATATTTT	CASSPPPAGNTIYF
TRBD1	TRBV15	NA	TRBJ2-3	TGTGCCACCAGCAAGTCTAGGGGGCGAGATACGCAGTATTTT	CATSKSRGRDTQYF
TRBD1	TRBV7-3	NA	TRBJ2-1	TGTGCCAGCAGCAAAGGGACAGGGGGGCTGTTCTTC	CASSKGTGGLFF
NA	TRBV6-1	NA	TRBJ2-3	TGTGCCAGCAGTGAAGCGCTTAGCACAGATACGCAGTATTTT	CASSEALSTDTQYF